Presented here are 29 T cell receptor beta chains from one specimen sequenced in a study of blood T cell repertoires in COVID-19. Assay: immunoSEQ multiplex PCR; the TCRdb copy retains only in-frame clones and omits some. The sample holds 15,000 to 20,000 clones, approximately 88% seen once. The sequencing input was peripheral blood. The receptors derive from a human donor in a cohort sampled during active COVID-19.

V usage is TRBV5-1 and J usage is TRBJ2-7; TRBD2 might be the D (7 bases). This CDR3 has 16 residues. Looked up from germline, CDR1 is SGHRS and CDR2 is YFSETQ. With 4 bases removed from V and 3 bases from J, the gap between germline ends came to 20 bases. CDR3 DNA sequence: TGCGCCAGCAGCCCATCCGACGGGGGGCGCATCTACGAGCAGTACTTC. Translating it yields CASSPSDGGRIYEQYF.

This clone was detected only once. V gene TRBV27 combines with J gene TRBJ1-2; 9 positions match TRBD1. The V gene end was trimmed by 5 bases and the J gene end by 4 bases; junction bases not matched to a gene: 5. The CDR3 sequence is 14 residues long. The germline CDR1 and CDR2 sequences are MNHEY and SMNVEV (reference sequence). The CDR3 sequence: CASSILDRGYGYTF. The CDR3 coding sequence is TGTGCCAGCAGTATCCTGGACAGGGGCTATGGCTACACCTTC.

The gene calls are TRBV4-1 and TRBJ2-7; TRBD1 matches at 8 bases. Per the germline V gene, CDR1 is MGHRA and CDR2 is YSYEKL. Germline trimming cut 4 bases from V and 0 bases from J; bases unmatched to any gene: 11. The CDR3 spans 17 residues. The CDR3 DNA reads as TGCGCCAGCAGCCGCACGGCAGGGGGCAGGAGCTCCTACGAGCAGTACTTC. This translates into CASSRTAGGRSSYEQYF.

This chain connects TRBV9 to TRBJ2-5; D may be TRBD2 (6 bases). Trimming cost V 4 bases and J 4 bases, with 8 bases left between them. This CDR3 has 12 amino acids. Germline CDR1 and CDR2: SGDLS and YYNGEE. The CDR3 bases are TGTGCCAGCAGCTCGGGGGTAGAGACCCAGTACTTC. The encoded protein is CASSSGVETQYF.

The V and J genes are TRBV2 and TRBJ1-6; D call uncertain. The V end lost 2 bases, the J end lost 6 bases, and 17 bases lay between the germline ends. The germline V gene encodes CDR1 SNHLY and CDR2 FYNNEI. This CDR3 comprises 17 residues. The CDR3 loop reads CASSERRGWSGNSPLHF. The CDR3 DNA reads TGTGCCAGCAGTGAAAGGCGGGGTTGGTCGGGTAATTCACCCCTCCACTTT.

The rearrangement joins TRBV6-1 to TRBJ2-3; TRBD1 might be the D (6 bases). The V and J ends lost 3 bases and 5 bases respectively, with 12 bases between them. The CDR3 runs 14 residues. Germline CDR1 reads MNHNS; CDR2 reads SASEGT. This CDR3 reads CASSDRGKGDTQYF. The DNA of the CDR3 is TGTGCCAGCAGTGACAGGGGCAAAGGAGATACGCAGTATTTT.

This chain links TRBV5-6 with TRBJ2-3; TRBD2 matches at 10 bases. This CDR3 spans 15 amino acids. After removal of 2 bases from V and 1 base from J, the junction contained 1 base not matched to a gene. Germline assignment: CDR1 SGHDT and CDR2 YYEEEE. CDR3 in amino acids: CASSFGTSGTDTQYF. DNA for the CDR3: TGTGCCAGCAGCTTCGGGACTAGCGGCACAGATACGCAGTATTTT.

V usage is TRBV6-5 and J usage is TRBJ1-1; TRBD1 agrees at 9 bases. The J segment lost 1 base and the V segment lost 7 bases, leaving 4 bases of the junction unmatched. Per germline, CDR1 MNHEY and CDR2 SVGAGI. The CDR3 totals 14 residues. CDR3 DNA sequence: TGTGCCAGCATTCGGACAGGGGCGAACACTGAAGCTTTCTTT. It is translated as CASIRTGANTEAFF.

This chain joins TRBV6-1 and TRBJ2-3; D is possibly TRBD2 (5 bases). The CDR3 contains 16 residues. V dropped 2 bases and J dropped 1 base, with 13 bases sitting between them. Germline V CDR1 and CDR2: MNHNS, SASEGT. The CDR3 DNA is TGTGCCAGCAGTGAATTCGTAGCCGGGGGCACAGATACGCAGTATTTT. The encoded protein is CASSEFVAGGTDTQYF.

The genes are TRBV13 and TRBJ2-2; 8 nucleotides agree with TRBD2. The CDR3 is 17 residues long. J lost 1 base, V lost 4 bases, and 8 bases had no gene match. The germline V gene encodes CDR1 PRHDT and CDR2 FYEKMQ (reference sequence). CDR3 in DNA: TGTGCCAGCAGCTCTTTTGGGCTAGCGGGGAACACCGGGGAGCTGTTTTTT. It codes for CASSSFGLAGNTGELFF.

The rearrangement joins TRBV28 to TRBJ1-2, with 7 bases matching TRBD1. V lost 6 bases, J lost 2 bases, and 12 bases stayed unmatched. Germline CDR1 and CDR2: MDHEN and SYDVKM. The CDR3 consists of 16 residues. The CDR3 here is CASRIPLQGPNYGYTF. In nucleotides, the CDR3 is TGTGCCAGCAGGATTCCCTTACAGGGGCCAAACTATGGCTACACCTTC.

The chain has TRBV9 and TRBJ1-3; D ambiguous. The length of the CDR3 is 14 residues. Trimming pared 5 bases from V and 0 bases from J, leaving 9 bases between. Germline V CDR1 and CDR2: SGDLS, YYNGEE. The CDR3 DNA reads as TGTGCCAGCAGTCCTACTACCTCTGGAAACACCATATATTTT. Protein: CASSPTTSGNTIYF.

This sequence joins TRBV19 and TRBJ1-6, with a weak D call TRBD1 (6 bases). The CDR3 runs 12 residues. Germline V gives CDR1 LNHDA, CDR2 SQIVND (reference sequence). Trimming left V 6 bases short and J 10 bases short, with 10 bases between. CDR3 bases: TGTGCCAGTAGAAAGGGGGAATCACCCCTCCACTTT. This translates into CASRKGESPLHF.

The chain combines TRBV6-6 with TRBJ1-6; 10 bases line up with TRBD1. Germline loops: CDR1 MNHNY, CDR2 SVGAGI (reference sequence). The CDR3 has 16 amino acids. The trim removed 2 bases at V and 7 bases at J, leaving 5 bases unmatched. The CDR3 sequence: CASSYRAGQGNSPLHF. The CDR3 DNA reads TGTGCCAGCAGTTACCGCGCGGGACAGGGGAATTCACCCCTCCACTTT.

The gene calls are TRBV9 and TRBJ2-1; no reliable D call. CDR1 is SGDLS and CDR2 is YYNGEE in the germline V gene. The CDR3 consists of 13 residues. The germline V and J ends were trimmed by 0 bases and 5 bases, with 6 bases remaining between them. CDR3 bases: TGTGCCAGCAGCGTAGCTGGGCACAATGAGCAGTTCTTC. It translates to CASSVAGHNEQFF.

The chain carries TRBV6-5 and TRBJ1-4; D is perhaps TRBD1 (6 bases). V was clipped by 7 bases and J by 4 bases, with 16 bases between them. This CDR3 spans 15 amino acids. The V gene's germline CDR1 is MNHEY and CDR2 SVGAGI. CDR3 in DNA: TGTGCCAGCACAGAAGACAGGAGCCTTAATGAAAAACTGTTTTTT. Translating it yields CASTEDRSLNEKLFF.

The chain uses TRBV5-1 and TRBJ2-5; D perhaps matches TRBD2 (5 bases). V lost 0 bases and J 1 base, leaving 10 bases between the germline ends. CDR3 length equals 15 residues. Per the germline V gene, CDR1 is SGHRS and CDR2 is YFSETQ. The CDR3 here is CASSLVSAVQETQYF. The CDR3 nucleotides are TGCGCCAGCAGCTTGGTTTCAGCGGTCCAAGAGACCCAGTACTTC.

This chain joins TRBV30 and TRBJ1-2; D is undetermined. The germline CDR1 and CDR2 sequences are GTSNPN and SVGIG (reference sequence). V lost 2 bases and J 0 bases, leaving 10 bases between the germline ends. The CDR3 length is 14 residues. The CDR3 reads CAWSRRRTNYGYTF. CDR3 DNA: TGTGCCTGGAGTAGACGCAGGACTAACTATGGCTACACCTTC.

V usage is TRBV19 and J usage is TRBJ2-6, with TRBD2 identical over 12 bases. The CDR3 runs to 17 residues. Looked up from germline, CDR1 is LNHDA and CDR2 is SQIVND (reference sequence). Germline trimming cut 5 bases from V and 0 bases from J; bases unmatched to any gene: 2. CDR3 sequence (DNA): TGTGCCAGTAGTCCGACTAGCGGGGGCTCTGGGGCCAACGTCCTGACTTTC. Translating gives CASSPTSGGSGANVLTF.

This clone occurred once. This sequence joins TRBV3-1 (or the pseudogene TRBV3-2) and TRBJ2-4; possibly TRBD1 for D (5 bases). Germline V gene data show CDR1 as LGHDT and CDR2 as YNNKEL (reference sequence). CDR3 length: 17 amino acids. Trimming left V 2 bases short and J 0 bases short, with 14 bases between. This CDR3 reads CASSQSRSGLAKNIQYF. The DNA of the CDR3 is TGTGCCAGCAGCCAATCCAGATCAGGGTTAGCCAAAAACATTCAGTACTTC.

The CDR3 DNA sequence: TGTGCCAGCAGTAACCGGGACAGCGGCACAGATACGCAGTATTTT. Its translation: CASSNRDSGTDTQYF. The rearrangement uses TRBV28 and TRBJ2-3; 7 bases agree with TRBD1. With V trimmed by 5 bases and J by 1 base, 6 bases remained unmatched. The length of the CDR3 is 15 residues. Germline CDR1 MDHEN, CDR2 SYDVKM.

The chain has TRBV9 and TRBJ2-2, with 8 positions matching TRBD1. This CDR3 has 15 amino acids. J gave up 7 bases and V 1 base, and 6 bases lay outside the gene matches. CDR1 is SGDLS and CDR2 is YYNGEE in the germline V gene. The CDR3, as DNA: TGTGCCAGCAGCGTATCTCAGGGGGCGAGCGGGGAGCTGTTTTTT. Amino acids: CASSVSQGASGELFF.

The rearrangement uses TRBV28 and TRBJ1-5; D uncertain. CDR3 length: 13 residues. Germline V gene data show CDR1 as MDHEN and CDR2 as SYDVKM. V lost 3 bases, J lost 7 bases, and 10 bases lay in between. The CDR3 coding sequence is TGTGCCAGCAGTTTTCTCGGTGTCCAGCCCCAGCATTTT. This translates into CASSFLGVQPQHF. Full variable domain (missing parts from reference TRBV28 and TRBJ1-5): DVKVTQSSRYLVKRTGEKVFLECVQDMDHENMFWYRQDPGLGLRLIYFSYDVKMKEKGDIPEGYSVSREKKERFSLILESASTNQTSMYLCASSFLGVQPQHFGDGTRLSIL.

The chain carries TRBV2 and TRBJ2-1; 11 bases agree with TRBD1. V dropped 7 bases and J dropped 4; count of bases not matched to a gene: 3. This CDR3 spans 14 amino acids. From germline, CDR1 is SNHLY and CDR2 FYNNEI. For the CDR3, the DNA is TGTGCCAGCAAAGGGACAGGGGGTTACAATGAGCAGTTCTTC. Translated, it gives CASKGTGGYNEQFF.

The rearrangement links TRBV30 to TRBJ2-7; no clear D. Trimming cost V 2 bases and J 0 bases, with 11 bases left between them. The CDR3 has 14 amino acids. Per the germline V gene, CDR1 is GTSNPN and CDR2 is SVGIG (reference sequence). DNA of the CDR3: TGTGCCTGGAGTCACACGACAATCTCCTACGAGCAGTACTTC. This codes for CAWSHTTISYEQYF. Together with reference TRBV30 and TRBJ2-7, the CDR3 gives the full variable domain: SQTIHQWPATLVQPVGSPLSLECTVEGTSNPNLYWYRQAAGRGLQLLFYSVGIGQISSEVPQNLSASRPQDRQFILSSKKLLLSDSGFYLCAWSHTTISYEQYFGPGTRLTVT.

This chain links TRBV28 with TRBJ2-7, with a possible D match to TRBD1 (5 bases). V gave up 4 bases and J gave up 5 bases, with 9 bases separating them. Germline CDR1 is MDHEN and CDR2 is SYDVKM. The CDR3 spans 12 residues. The chain's CDR3 is CASSSGNHEQYF. The CDR3 DNA is TGTGCCAGCAGTTCAGGGAACCACGAGCAGTACTTC.

The V call is TRBV19, the J call TRBJ1-5; 11 bases agree with TRBD1. V was pared by 4 bases and J by 1 base, with 6 bases of the junction left unmatched. Germline values: CDR1 LNHDA, CDR2 SQIVND (reference sequence). The CDR3 covers 17 residues. CDR3 in amino acids: CASSTRDRGLSNQPQHF. The CDR3 DNA sequence: TGTGCCAGTAGTACCCGGGACAGGGGGTTAAGCAATCAGCCCCAGCATTTT.

The chain links TRBV15 to TRBJ2-4; 8 nucleotides line up with TRBD2. This CDR3 is built from 15 residues. J lost 7 bases, V lost 3 bases, and 8 bases had no gene match. Germline loops: CDR1 LNHNV, CDR2 YYDKDF (reference sequence). Here the CDR3 reads CATSSGGGLRNIQYF. DNA of the CDR3: TGTGCCACCAGCAGCGGCGGGGGGTTGAGGAACATTCAGTACTTC.

V and J are TRBV12-5 and TRBJ1-2; D perhaps matches TRBD1 (6 bases). The CDR3 has 16 residues. The V gene lost 0 bases and the J gene lost 4 bases, with 15 bases spanning the gap. The germline V gene encodes CDR1 LGHNT and CDR2 FRNRAP. The CDR3 spells CASGLVLEGESYGYTF. DNA of the CDR3: TGTGCTAGTGGTTTGGTACTTGAGGGGGAGTCCTATGGCTACACCTTC.